The rows below give T cell receptor beta chains drawn from one sample of a study of cytomegalovirus exposure and HLA in healthy donors. Only in-frame clones appear in the TCRdb table, and some are missing; sequencing was by immunoSEQ multiplex PCR. The table shows about 120,000 clones, with over 8.5% occurring only once. Sequenced material: PBMCs. The origin of the receptors is a woman aged 40 to 50 in good health and CMV-seropositive. CDR3s include the opening cysteine and the closing phenylalanine or tryptophan. A D gene is named only where the DNA matches it firmly. Clone size, where shown, is once, few, many, or a class for clones that have expanded.

CASSQDKGNTIYF TGTGCCAGCAGCCAAGATAAAGGAAACACCATATATTTT TRBJ1-3 NA NA 13 TRBV4-2
CASSQSSSGTGNTGELFF TGCGCCAGCAGTCAATCTAGTTCCGGGACAGGGAACACCGGGGAGCTGTTTTTT TRBJ2-2 TRBD1 few 18 TRBV23-1
CASSSGSGNTIYF TGTGCCAGCTCCTCGGGCTCTGGAAACACCATATATTTT TRBJ1-3 NA NA 13 TRBV18
CASSVRGAGGGIQETQYF TGTGCCAGCAGCGTTAGGGGGGCTGGCGGGGGGATTCAAGAGACCCAGTACTTC TRBJ2-5 TRBD2 few 18 TRBV9
CASSGFTGELFF TGCGCCAGCAGCGGGTTCACCGGGGAGCTGTTTTTT TRBJ2-2 NA NA 12 TRBV10-1
CASNPGTGDTGELFF TGTGCCAGCAACCCCGGGACAGGGGACACCGGGGAGCTGTTTTTT TRBJ2-2 TRBD1 few 15 TRBV5-4
CASTAGPGTPFVAQHF TGTGCCAGCACGGCAGGTCCGGGAACCCCTTTTGTAGCCCAGCATTTT TRBJ1-5 NA few 16 TRBV16
CASSKGLAGNGKTQYF TGTGCCAGCAGCAAGGGACTAGCGGGGAACGGAAAGACCCAGTACTTC TRBJ2-5 TRBD2 NA 16 TRBV14
CASSLGTGYYNEQFF TGTGCCAGCAGCCTTGGGACAGGGTACTACAATGAGCAGTTCTTC TRBJ2-1 TRBD1 few 15 TRBV13
CATSGRTSGANVLTF TGTGCCACCAGCGGCCGTACCTCTGGGGCCAACGTCCTGACTTTC TRBJ2-6 NA few 15 TRBV15
CASSLAIGGALNQPQHF TGTGCCAGCAGCTTAGCGATCGGGGGAGCTCTCAATCAGCCCCAGCATTTT TRBJ1-5 NA few 17 TRBV7-8
CASSFGPTGKSHYEQYF TGTGCCAGCAGTTTTGGGCCGACAGGGAAGTCTCACTACGAGCAGTACTTC TRBJ2-7 TRBD1 few 17 TRBV28
CASSLTVNTGELFF TGCGCCAGCAGCTTGACAGTGAACACCGGGGAGCTGTTTTTT TRBJ2-2 NA few 14 TRBV5-1
CASSIGQNTEAFF TGCGCCAGCAGCATCGGACAGAACACTGAAGCTTTCTTT TRBJ1-1 NA few 13 TRBV5-1
CASSLTSGGADTQYF TGTGCCAGCAGCCTGACTAGCGGGGGGGCAGATACGCAGTATTTT TRBJ2-3 TRBD2 NA 15 TRBV6-1
CASSQIYGRGGETQYF TGTGCCAGCAGCCAAATTTACGGAAGGGGAGGAGAGACCCAGTACTTC TRBJ2-5 NA few 16 TRBV14
CASSKGTADHEQYF TGTGCCAGCAGCAAAGGGACAGCGGATCACGAGCAGTACTTC TRBJ2-7 TRBD1 NA 14 TRBV7-9
CASSQPLQGATNEKLFF TGTGCCAGCAGCCAACCTCTACAGGGGGCGACTAATGAAAAACTGTTTTTT TRBJ1-4 TRBD1 few 17 TRBV14
CSVGTSGGSYEQYF TGCAGCGTAGGGACTAGCGGGGGCTCCTACGAGCAGTACTTC TRBJ2-7 TRBD2 NA 14 TRBV29-1
CASRGWDRGNEQFF TGTGCCAGCAGGGGTTGGGACAGGGGGAATGAGCAGTTCTTC TRBJ2-1 TRBD1 NA 14 TRBV6-5
CASSPRGGWAEAFF TGCGCCAGCAGCCCGCGGGGGGGCTGGGCTGAAGCTTTCTTT TRBJ1-1 NA few 14 TRBV4-1
CTAGTDYTF TGCACGGCGGGGACAGACTACACCTTC TRBJ1-2 TRBD1 NA 9 TRBV20-1
CAWSYDRVYNEQFF TGTGCCTGGAGCTACGACAGGGTTTACAATGAGCAGTTCTTC TRBJ2-1 TRBD1 NA 14 TRBV30
CASSLVRGLNTEAFF TGTGCCAGCAGCTTAGTCCGGGGTCTGAACACTGAAGCTTTCTTT TRBJ1-1 NA few 15 TRBV7-8
CASPLSGLQETQYF TGTGCCAGCCCCCTTTCCGGACTTCAAGAGACCCAGTACTTC TRBJ2-5 NA NA 14 TRBV2
CASGLTPDRGNTEAFF TGTGCTAGTGGTCTGACCCCGGACAGGGGGAACACTGAAGCTTTCTTT TRBJ1-1 TRBD1 few 16 TRBV12-5
CASSRETGELFF TGTGCCAGCAGCCGCGAAACCGGGGAGCTGTTTTTT TRBJ2-2 NA few 12 TRBV5-5
CASSLVIANTGELFF TGCGCCAGCAGCTTGGTAATCGCGAACACCGGGGAGCTGTTTTTT TRBJ2-2 NA NA 15 TRBV5-1
CERTENEQYF TGTGAAAGAACCGAGAACGAGCAGTACTTC TRBJ2-7 NA NA 10 TRBV2
CASSLFGDTGELFF TGTGCCAGCAGCTTATTCGGAGACACCGGGGAGCTGTTTTTT TRBJ2-2 NA NA 14 TRBV7-3
CATSRDRGGTEAFF TGTGCCACCAGCAGGGACAGGGGAGGGACTGAAGCTTTCTTT TRBJ1-1 TRBD1 few 14 TRBV15
CASTYTSASTDTQYF TGTGCCAGCACCTACACTAGCGCTAGCACAGATACGCAGTATTTT TRBJ2-3 TRBD2 NA 15 TRBV7-8
CASIQGGQGTGPRSYEQYF TGTGCCAGCATCCAGGGGGGACAGGGGACGGGGCCCCGGTCCTACGAGCAGTACTTC TRBJ2-7 TRBD1 NA 19 TRBV7-3
CASSDTRGYEQYF TGTGCCAGCAGTGACACCCGAGGCTACGAGCAGTACTTC TRBJ2-7 NA few 13 TRBV6-1
CASSPRGATDTQYF TGTGCCAGCAGCCCCCGGGGGGCCACAGATACGCAGTATTTT TRBJ2-3 NA few 14 TRBV7-3
CSVEDRHGYTF TGCAGCGTTGAGGACAGGCATGGCTACACCTTC TRBJ1-2 TRBD1 NA 11 TRBV29-1
CASRLAGGSTDTQYF TGTGCCAGCAGGCTAGCGGGGGGTAGCACAGATACGCAGTATTTT TRBJ2-3 TRBD2 many 15 TRBV6-1
CASSSSWTVGGNEQFF TGTGCCAGTAGTTCCTCTTGGACAGTCGGGGGGAATGAGCAGTTCTTC TRBJ2-1 NA NA 16 TRBV19
CASSWTVNSNQPQHF TGTGCCAGCAGTTGGACAGTGAATAGCAATCAGCCCCAGCATTTT TRBJ1-5 NA NA 15 TRBV6-5
CASSLAGFYEQYF TGCGCCAGCAGCTTGGCGGGGTTTTACGAGCAGTACTTC TRBJ2-7 NA few 13 TRBV5-1
CASKTGYNQPQHF TGTGCCAGCAAGACAGGGTACAATCAGCCCCAGCATTTT TRBJ1-5 TRBD1 NA 13 TRBV27
CASSYGTGGSYEQYF TGTGCCAGCAGTTACGGGACAGGGGGCTCCTACGAGCAGTACTTC TRBJ2-7 TRBD1 few 15 TRBV6-5
CASSLQLRDEQYF TGTGCCAGCAGTTTACAGTTGCGTGACGAGCAGTACTTC TRBJ2-7 NA few 13 TRBV2
CASRHRNQETQYF TGTGCCAGTAGACACCGGAATCAAGAGACCCAGTACTTC TRBJ2-5 NA NA 13 TRBV6-1
CASSLGGLAGEQYF TGTGCCAGCAGCTTAGGGGGACTAGCGGGCGAGCAGTACTTC TRBJ2-7 TRBD2 few 14 TRBV7-9
CASSLIMGGYTGELFF TGCGCCAGCAGCTTGATAATGGGGGGGTACACCGGGGAGCTGTTTTTT TRBJ2-2 TRBD2 NA 16 TRBV5-1
CASKAGGPTDTQYF TGTGCCAGCAAGGCGGGGGGGCCCACAGATACGCAGTATTTT TRBJ2-3 TRBD2 few 14 TRBV2
CASSSLEGGGSHEQFF TGCGCCAGCAGCTCCCTAGAGGGGGGGGGCAGCCATGAGCAGTTCTTC TRBJ2-1 NA few 16 TRBV5-1
CASSFNRNTEAFF TGTGCCAGCAGCTTTAACAGGAACACTGAAGCTTTCTTT TRBJ1-1 NA few 13 TRBV7-6
CASRGGASNQPQHF TGTGCCAGTAGAGGGGGGGCAAGCAATCAGCCCCAGCATTTT TRBJ1-5 NA NA 14 TRBV2
CASSPRVAGQGDEQFF TGTGCCAGCAGCCCCCGGGTGGCGGGCCAGGGGGATGAGCAGTTCTTC TRBJ2-1 TRBD1 NA 16 TRBV7-9
CAWMRPGGVDEQYF TGTGCCTGGATGAGGCCGGGTGGAGTGGACGAGCAGTACTTC TRBJ2-7 NA NA 14 TRBV30
CASSPTGGALSPLHF TGTGCCAGCAGTCCAACAGGGGGCGCGTTGTCACCCCTCCACTTT TRBJ1-6 TRBD1 once 15 TRBV9
CASSFGGQVNGYTF TGCGCCAGCAGCTTTGGAGGTCAGGTGAATGGCTACACCTTC TRBJ1-2 NA NA 14 TRBV5-1
CASRGDLNTEAFF TGTGCCAGCAGAGGAGATCTGAACACTGAAGCTTTCTTT TRBJ1-1 NA NA 13 TRBV2